This TCR beta chain is from a study of T cell responses to AZD1222 COVID-19 vaccine. Findings and caveats of the study: Repertoire sampling happened only post peak T cell response. Spike-wide vaccine-associated CD4 TCRs dominated at 160-218 and 743-854. Two AZD1222 administrations were followed by greater Spike-specific TCR breadth and depth. Reportedly, close to half of spike-specific TCRs are directed against unmutated variant regions.

Of note for this clone: Its antigen is undetermined.

The table came from immunoSEQ multiplex PCR; TCRdb's copy has only in-frame clones and leaves some out. The table shows around 150,000 clones, with roughly 94% occurring only once. Looked up from germline, CDR1 is MDHEN and CDR2 is SYDVKM. V was pared by 7 bases and J by 4 bases, with 8 bases of the junction left unmatched. The CDR3 extends over 14 amino acids. The genes are TRBV28 and TRBJ2-7, with TRBD1 matching 9 bases. This sample comprised peripheral blood, obtained on day 0 of AZD1222 vaccination. This TCR was recovered from an adult in good health. The CDR3 reads CASTPAGQGYEQYV. The DNA for the CDR3 is TGTGCCAGCACCCCTGCTGGACAGGGGTACGAGCAGTACGTC.